The clone carrying this TCR beta chain was seen once. The data originate from a study of technical replicates of blood from a handful of donors. Sequencing used immunoSEQ multiplex PCR; TCRdb keeps in-frame clones, though not all of them. The sample gives about 88,000 clones, approximately 94% of which show up once; around 0.25% is in the top ten. The germline V gene has CDR1 SGHAT and CDR2 FQNNGV. The length of the CDR3 is 15 residues. Trimming shortened V by 0 bases and J by 7 bases, and 15 bases separated the two germline ends. The gene calls are TRBV11-2 and TRBJ1-2; D perhaps matches TRBD1 (5 bases). Sequencing input: T cells isolated from PBMCs. This sequence was found in a human donor in good health. CDR3 sequence: CASSLDHGAFAGYTF. As DNA, the CDR3 is TGTGCCAGCAGCTTAGATCATGGGGCTTTTGCTGGCTACACCTTC.